Following are 13 T cell receptor beta chains from one sample sequenced in a study of blood T cell repertoires in COVID-19. Profiling relied on immunoSEQ multiplex PCR, and the TCRdb table lists in-frame clones only, not all of them. The sample has around 110,000 clones, 90% seen once. The sample was peripheral blood. The receptors originated from a human donor with active COVID-19. The donor label of this sample is uncertain.

The V and J genes are TRBV5-4 and TRBJ2-2; D gene uncertain. This CDR3 comprises 14 residues. Looked up from germline, CDR1 is SGHNT and CDR2 is YYREEE (reference sequence). Trimming removed 3 bases from V and 1 base from J, with 7 bases in between. The CDR3 DNA is TGTGCCAGCAGCTCCCGACAGAACACCGGGGAGCTGTTTTTT. Its translation is CASSSRQNTGELFF.

The CDR3 spells CASSQIHTETQYF. In DNA form, the CDR3 reads TGTGCCAGCAGCCAGATCCATACGGAGACCCAGTACTTC. V gene TRBV7-2 combines with J gene TRBJ2-5, with D unclear. Germline-derived CDR1 and CDR2 are SGHTA and FQGNSA. With 5 bases removed from V and 5 bases from J, the gap between germline ends came to 12 bases. This CDR3 has 13 amino acids.

The genes are TRBV7-9 and TRBJ2-7, with a possible D match to TRBD1 (6 bases). Per germline, CDR1 SEHNR and CDR2 FQNEAQ (reference sequence). V was cut by 5 bases and J by 4 bases, with 12 bases left in between. This CDR3 contains 13 residues. CDR3 loop: CASSPWTVYEQYF. CDR3 nucleotides: TGTGCCAGCAGCCCTTGGACAGTTTACGAGCAGTACTTC.

This chain uses TRBV28 with TRBJ1-5; 8 positions match TRBD1. Germline V gene lookup returns CDR1 MDHEN and CDR2 SYDVKM. This CDR3 region has 13 residues. With 4 bases clipped from V and 5 bases from J, the junction kept 1 base outside the gene matches. CDR3 nucleotide sequence: TGTGCCAGCAGTTGGACAGGGTATCAGCCCCAGCATTTT. Residues: CASSWTGYQPQHF.

CDR3 nucleotide sequence: TGTGCCAGCAGTAGCTTTGGAAGGGGGCATAGCAATCAGCCCCAGCATTTT. Encoded protein: CASSSFGRGHSNQPQHF. The genes are TRBV6-2 or TRBV6-3 and TRBJ1-5; 7 bases align to TRBD1. J gave up 0 bases and V 5 bases, and 10 bases lay outside the gene matches. The CDR3 totals 17 residues. Germline values: CDR1 MNHEY, CDR2 SVGEGT.

This clone occurred a few times. The rearrangement links TRBV3-1 (or the pseudogene TRBV3-2) to TRBJ2-7, with 12 bases lining up with TRBD2. The CDR3 has 16 residues. CDR1 LGHDT and CDR2 YNNKEL come from the germline V gene (reference sequence). V was pared by 2 bases and J by 4 bases, with 6 bases of the junction left unmatched. In nucleotides, the CDR3 is TGTGCCAGCAGCCAAATACTAGCGGGGGGACCGTACGAGCAGTACTTC. Translated: CASSQILAGGPYEQYF.

The rearrangement joins TRBV7-8 to TRBJ2-3, with 9 bases that match TRBD2. Trimming removed 7 bases from V and 3 bases from J; junction bases left unmatched: 11. Germline CDR1 is SGHVS and CDR2 is FQNEAQ. The CDR3 loop spans 16 amino acids. CDR3: CASNQRAGGRTDTQYF. In DNA form, the CDR3 reads TGTGCCAGCAACCAACGCGCGGGGGGGCGGACAGATACGCAGTATTTT.

The V call is TRBV6-6, the J call TRBJ2-7; TRBD1 matches 8 bases. V was clipped by 0 bases and J by 5 bases; unmatched bases: 6. The CDR3 has 15 residues. From germline, CDR1 is MNHNY and CDR2 SVGAGI (reference sequence). The CDR3 nucleotides are TGTGCCAGCAGTTACTCGAGGCAGGGGGCAAACGAGCAGTACTTC. Translation gives CASSYSRQGANEQYF.

The chain carries TRBV28 and TRBJ1-6; unclear D gene. Trimming took off 1 base at V and 10 bases at J, with 11 bases between the two ends. The V gene's germline CDR1 is MDHEN and CDR2 SYDVKM. CDR3 length equals 14 residues. CDR3 in amino acids: CASSLLTGESPLHF. As DNA, the CDR3 is TGTGCCAGCAGTTTATTAACCGGGGAATCACCCCTCCACTTT.

The chain links TRBV5-1 to TRBJ1-3, with D perhaps TRBD1 (6 bases). The CDR3 is 17 residues long. Germline loops: CDR1 SGHRS, CDR2 YFSETQ. V shed 4 bases and J shed 0 bases, with 17 bases lying between them. Here the CDR3 reads CASSPDGQTNSGNTIYF. CDR3 coding DNA: TGCGCCAGCAGCCCGGACGGACAGACTAACTCTGGAAACACCATATATTTT.

The chain recombines TRBV7-8 with TRBJ2-7; a weak D match, TRBD1 (5 bases). Trimming shortened V by 1 base and J by 6 bases, and 13 bases separated the two germline ends. This CDR3 is 14 amino acids long. Germline CDR1 reads SGHVS; CDR2 reads FQNEAQ. CDR3 sequence reads: CASSLVSSGPEQYF. The DNA for the CDR3 is TGTGCCAGCAGCTTAGTTTCCTCAGGGCCCGAGCAGTACTTC.

The rearrangement links TRBV11-2 to TRBJ1-3; 8 bases align to TRBD1. Unmatched junction bases numbered 5, after V lost 5 bases and J lost 2 bases. The CDR3 is made up of 15 amino acids. Germline CDR1 SGHAT, CDR2 FQNNGV. CDR3 amino acids: CASSRDRGPGNTIYF. Here the CDR3 DNA reads TGTGCCAGCAGCCGAGACAGGGGCCCTGGAAACACCATATATTTT.

The V gene is TRBV10-2, the J gene TRBJ2-1, with 15 bases that match TRBD2. Trimming cost V 7 bases and J 8 bases; bases outside gene matches: 9. The germline CDR1 and CDR2 sequences are WSHSY and SAAADI. The CDR3 length is 16 residues. CDR3 in DNA: TGCGCCAGCACCGGACTAGCGGGGGGGCTGAGCGATGAGCAGTTCTTC. It codes for CASTGLAGGLSDEQFF.